Presented here are 24 T cell receptor beta chains from one specimen sequenced in a study of CD8 T cells in Susac syndrome. Roughly 0.45 to 1 ug RNA was reverse transcribed with random hexamers. TCRdb independently ran MiXCR on the immunoSEQ multiplex PCR reads; one entry per CDR3 protein. The sample carries approximately 100,000 distinct CDR3 sequences, about 90% recorded once. Sequenced input: CD8+ T cells from PBMCs. The receptors were sampled from a human donor in good health.

The V and J genes are TRBV13 and TRBJ1-4, with D tentatively TRBD1 (5 bases). Trimming took off 5 bases at V and 6 bases at J, with 16 bases between the two ends. CDR1 and CDR2 from the germline V gene are PRHDT and FYEKMQ (reference sequence). CDR3 length: 15 residues. For the CDR3, the DNA is TGTGCCAGCAGCGGAAGCAGGGTCTGGGATGAAAAACTGTTTTTT. Its protein product is CASSGSRVWDEKLFF.

V and J are TRBV7-3 and TRBJ2-1, with 8 bases matching TRBD1. Germline CDR1 is SGHTA and CDR2 is FQGTGA. V dropped 4 bases and J dropped 4; count of bases not matched to a gene: 9. The CDR3 spans 16 residues. The CDR3 DNA is TGTGCCAGCAGCTCCCTAGGGACAGGCTCATACAATGAGCAGTTCTTC. It codes for CASSSLGTGSYNEQFF.

This clonotype was observed once. The rearrangement links TRBV14 to TRBJ1-1; maybe TRBD1 (6 bases). With 6 bases removed from V and 0 bases from J, the gap between germline ends came to 11 bases. In germline, CDR1 is SGHDN, CDR2 FVKESK. The CDR3 is 14 amino acids. This CDR3 reads CASRPQGLNTEAFF. Here the CDR3 DNA reads TGTGCCAGCAGACCACAGGGCTTGAACACTGAAGCTTTCTTT.

The chain carries TRBV20-1 and TRBJ1-2; D is unresolved. With 5 bases removed from V and 0 bases from J, the gap between germline ends came to 1 base. In germline, CDR1 is DFQATT, CDR2 SNEGSKA (reference sequence). The CDR3 has 10 amino acids. CDR3 loop: CSAPNYGYTF. DNA for the CDR3: TGCAGTGCTCCTAACTATGGCTACACCTTC.

The table lists this clonotype with a count of one. The CDR3 region is CASSRLQVGQLYYGYTF. The CDR3, as DNA: TGTGCCAGCAGCCGACTCCAGGTGGGACAGCTATACTATGGCTACACCTTC. V is TRBV7-9 and J is TRBJ1-2; 7 bases agree with TRBD1. This CDR3 comprises 17 residues. With 5 bases clipped from V and 3 bases from J, the junction kept 15 bases outside the gene matches. CDR1 is SEHNR and CDR2 is FQNEAQ in the germline V gene (reference sequence).

The chain couples TRBV9 to TRBJ2-7; possibly TRBD1 for D (6 bases). Trimming cost V 3 bases and J 6 bases, with 7 bases left between them. This CDR3 spans 11 amino acids. Looked up from germline, CDR1 is SGDLS and CDR2 is YYNGEE. CDR3 sequence: CASSARGEQYF. DNA for the CDR3: TGTGCCAGCAGCGCCAGGGGCGAGCAGTACTTC.

This clonotype appeared once. This rearrangement joins TRBV12-3 or TRBV12-4 to TRBJ2-1; no clear D. The CDR3 is 14 amino acids. Trimming pared 6 bases from V and 0 bases from J, leaving 9 bases between. The CDR3: CASSISPSYNEQFF. The CDR3 DNA is TGTGCCAGCAGCATCAGTCCCTCCTACAATGAGCAGTTCTTC.

This chain uses TRBV7-2 with TRBJ2-1; D possibly matches TRBD1 or TRBD2 (5 bases each). CDR3 length: 17 residues. V dropped 0 bases and J dropped 1 base, with 13 bases sitting between them. Germline V CDR1 and CDR2: SGHTA, FQGNSA. The CDR3 sequence: CASSLAGVFPSYNEQFF. The CDR3 DNA sequence: TGTGCCAGCAGCTTAGCGGGGGTATTCCCGTCCTACAATGAGCAGTTCTTC.

The chain has TRBV12-3 or TRBV12-4 and TRBJ2-1, with TRBD1 matching over 9 bases. The CDR3 has 15 amino acids. V lost 6 bases to trimming and J lost 5 bases; unmatched junction nucleotides: 8. The CDR3 sequence is CASSRGQGRDNEQFF. Written as DNA, the CDR3 is TGTGCCAGCAGCCGTGGACAGGGGAGAGACAATGAGCAGTTCTTC.

The chain has TRBV14 and TRBJ2-7, with 8 bases lining up with TRBD1. Trimming removed 4 bases from V and 0 bases from J; junction bases left unmatched: 11. The CDR3 has 17 residues. The germline V gene encodes CDR1 SGHDN and CDR2 FVKESK. The CDR3 DNA is TGTGCCAGCAGCCCTCTCACCGGGACAGGAAGCTCCTACGAGCAGTACTTC. This gives the protein CASSPLTGTGSSYEQYF.

The V and J genes are TRBV12-3 or TRBV12-4 and TRBJ2-7; the D gene is possibly TRBD1 (6 bases). Trimming took off 4 bases at V and 3 bases at J, with 16 bases between the two ends. The length of the CDR3 is 15 residues. CDR3 region: CASSYPWARGYEQYF. The CDR3 DNA sequence: TGTGCCAGCAGTTACCCATGGGCCAGGGGCTACGAGCAGTACTTC.

This chain uses TRBV30 with TRBJ2-3, with 9 nucleotides matching TRBD1. CDR1 is GTSNPN and CDR2 is SVGIG in the germline V gene (reference sequence). With 2 bases clipped from V and 1 base from J, the junction kept 4 bases outside the gene matches. This CDR3 spans 15 amino acids. CDR3 sequence reads: CAWSLRTGGTDTQYF. The DNA of the CDR3 is TGTGCCTGGAGTCTAAGGACAGGGGGCACAGATACGCAGTATTTT. The complete variable domain, with remaining parts taken from reference TRBV30 and TRBJ2-3, reads SQTIHQWPATLVQPVGSPLSLECTVEGTSNPNLYWYRQAAGRGLQLLFYSVGIGQISSEVPQNLSASRPQDRQFILSSKKLLLSDSGFYLCAWSLRTGGTDTQYFGPGTRLTVL.

The chain joins TRBV5-4 to TRBJ1-6, with TRBD1 identical over 9 bases. CDR3 length: 15 amino acids. CDR1 is SGHNT and CDR2 is YYREEE in the germline V gene (reference sequence). Trimming cost V 4 bases and J 1 base; bases outside gene matches: 0. CDR3 sequence (DNA): TGTGCCAGCAGCGGACAGGGGTCCTATAATTCACCCCTCCACTTT. Encoded protein: CASSGQGSYNSPLHF.

The J gene is TRBJ2-7, the V gene TRBV7-9, with D possibly called TRBD1 or TRBD2 (5 bases each). V lost 4 bases and J 1 base, leaving 14 bases between the germline ends. Looked up from germline, CDR1 is SEHNR and CDR2 is FQNEAQ (reference sequence). The CDR3 runs 15 residues. This CDR3 is CASSSGDRASYEQYF. The DNA of the CDR3 is TGTGCCAGCAGCTCCGGGGACCGAGCGTCCTACGAGCAGTACTTC.

The V and J genes are TRBV25-1 and TRBJ1-2; tentative D call: TRBD1 (6 bases). The CDR3 has 14 amino acids. Germline V gene data show CDR1 as MGHDK and CDR2 as SYGVNS. V lost 5 bases to trimming and J lost 3 bases, with 13 bases between them. The CDR3 sequence: CASSPEGGYYGYTF. Here the CDR3 DNA reads TGTGCCAGCAGTCCGGAGGGGGGCTACTATGGCTACACCTTC.

The chain carries TRBV6-2 or TRBV6-3 and TRBJ1-1; D not certain. The ends were cut back, 2 bases at V and 0 bases at J, with 7 bases in the middle. Germline loops: CDR1 MNHEY, CDR2 SVGEGT. This CDR3 region has 14 residues. In DNA, the CDR3 is TGTGCCAGCAGTTACGCGACTGTGAACACTGAAGCTTTCTTT. It specifies CASSYATVNTEAFF.

V and J are TRBV20-1 and TRBJ2-3; 8 nucleotides line up with TRBD2. V lost 5 bases, J lost 6 bases, and 10 bases stayed unmatched. The germline CDR1 and CDR2 sequences are DFQATT and SNEGSKA (reference sequence). This CDR3 has 14 amino acids. The CDR3 DNA reads as TGCAGTGCTGGAGCGGGGGCCCCCAGGGATACGCAGTATTTT. Translation: CSAGAGAPRDTQYF.

The V call is TRBV5-1, the J call TRBJ2-1; D possibly corresponds to TRBD2 (6 bases). The CDR3 has 12 residues. The germline CDR1 and CDR2 sequences are SGHRS and YFSETQ. Trimming shortened V by 4 bases and J by 16 bases, and 18 bases separated the two germline ends. The CDR3 nucleotides read TGCGCCAGCAGCCCCACGAACGGGGGATTTTTCTTC. It specifies CASSPTNGGFFF.

V is TRBV18 and J is TRBJ1-6, with D possibly TRBD1 on 5 matching bases. The CDR3 contains 15 residues. The germline V gene encodes CDR1 KGHSH and CDR2 LQKENI. Trimming removed 3 bases from V and 6 bases from J, with 12 bases in between. CDR3 loop: CASSPVQGINSPLHF. The CDR3 nucleotides read TGTGCCAGCTCACCGGTCCAGGGTATTAATTCACCCCTCCACTTT.

The chain uses TRBV20-1 and TRBJ2-5; 8 bases map to TRBD2. The CDR3 length is 15 residues. The J segment lost 1 base and the V segment lost 3 bases, leaving 7 bases of the junction unmatched. Germline V gene lookup returns CDR1 DFQATT and CDR2 SNEGSKA (reference sequence). CDR3 protein: CSASKTGGSQETQYF. In nucleotides, the CDR3 is TGCAGTGCTAGTAAAACGGGAGGGAGCCAAGAGACCCAGTACTTC.

V usage is TRBV20-1 and J usage is TRBJ2-3; 8 nucleotides match TRBD1. Germline CDR1 DFQATT, CDR2 SNEGSKA (reference sequence). The CDR3 consists of 14 residues. Trimming at V came to 7 bases and at J to 4 bases, leaving 10 bases not matched to a gene. The CDR3 reads CSEEQGEVADTQYF. In DNA form, the CDR3 reads TGCAGTGAAGAACAGGGGGAAGTCGCAGATACGCAGTATTTT.

In nucleotides, the CDR3 is TGTGCCACCCAGGACCAGGGCAATCAGCCCCAGCATTTT. It specifies CATQDQGNQPQHF. This chain connects TRBV19 to TRBJ1-5; D unclear. This CDR3 spans 13 amino acids. Germline V gene sequence: CDR1 LNHDA, CDR2 SQIVND (reference sequence). V was trimmed by 10 bases and J by 2 bases, leaving 12 bases between them.

The rearrangement uses TRBV6-5 and TRBJ1-2; D possibly corresponds to TRBD1 (6 bases). Looked up from germline, CDR1 is MNHEY and CDR2 is SVGAGI. V dropped 6 bases and J dropped 6 bases, with 8 bases sitting between them. The CDR3 is made up of 11 amino acids. CDR3 sequence (DNA): TGTGCCAGCAGAACAGGGAATGGCTACACCTTC. It yields the protein CASRTGNGYTF.

V and J are TRBV7-2 and TRBJ2-1; 12 nucleotides match TRBD2. The CDR3 extends over 17 amino acids. The ends lost 5 bases at V and 6 bases at J; junction bases unmatched: 11. Germline V gives CDR1 SGHTA, CDR2 FQGNSA. The CDR3 here is CASSPRLAGEVRNEQFF. The CDR3 DNA sequence: TGTGCCAGCAGCCCGCGACTAGCGGGAGAGGTTCGCAATGAGCAGTTCTTC.